Each of the 27 T cell receptor beta chains below was sequenced from the same sample in a study of shared clonotypes between healthy human individuals. This table comes from immunoSEQ multiplex PCR, and its TCRdb copy is limited to in-frame clones, with some not included. Of some 1.4 million clones listed, approximately 96% are singletons. Material: naive CD4+ T cells sorted from blood. Subset here: CD45RA+ positively selected. These receptors were taken from a man younger than 45 in good health.

V and J are TRBV18 and TRBJ1-5, with 10 bases matching TRBD1. This CDR3 contains 12 residues. Germline CDR1 is KGHSH and CDR2 is LQKENI. Trimming took 5 bases from V and 15 from J; bases not matched to a gene: 7. This chain's CDR3 is CASSSTGGDRHF. The CDR3 nucleotides are TGTGCCAGCTCATCGACAGGGGGCGATCGGCATTTT.

This clone was counted once. The V call is TRBV19, the J call TRBJ1-5, with D unresolved. The CDR3 extends over 15 amino acids. Germline lookup yields CDR1 LNHDA and CDR2 SQIVND (reference sequence). Between the trimmed V and J ends, which lost 1 base and 1 base, there was a span of 8 bases. CDR3: CASSIVSGSNQPQHF. The CDR3 nucleotides are TGTGCCAGTAGTATAGTTAGCGGAAGCAATCAGCCCCAGCATTTT.

The chain recombines TRBV5-1 with TRBJ1-1, with TRBD1 matching over 9 bases. The CDR3 contains 15 residues. The V segment lost 0 bases and the J segment 3 bases; nucleotides outside the gene matches: 3. CDR1 and CDR2 from the germline V gene are SGHRS and YFSETQ. The CDR3 sequence is CASSLVGQGYTEAFF. The CDR3 DNA reads TGCGCCAGCAGCTTGGTAGGACAGGGGTACACTGAAGCTTTCTTT.

The chain has TRBV5-6 and TRBJ2-7, with 9 bases identical to TRBD1. J was trimmed by 6 bases and V by 0 bases; bases with no gene match: 7. CDR1 and CDR2 from the germline V gene are SGHDT and YYEEEE. The CDR3 has 15 amino acids. The DNA of the CDR3 is TGTGCCAGCAGCTTGGCCGGGGGGACAGGGTTCGAGCAGTACTTC. Its protein is CASSLAGGTGFEQYF.

This clone was counted a single time. The chain couples TRBV5-1 to TRBJ1-1; 8 bases map to TRBD1. This CDR3 comprises 17 residues. After removal of 4 bases from V and 0 bases from J, the junction contained 11 bases not matched to a gene. Germline V CDR1 and CDR2: SGHRS, YFSETQ. CDR3: CASSPRGGDRMNTEAFF. CDR3 coding DNA: TGCGCCAGCAGCCCACGCGGGGGGGACAGGATGAACACTGAAGCTTTCTTT.

The gene calls are TRBV4-1 and TRBJ2-1; maybe TRBD2 (5 bases). From germline, CDR1 is MGHRA and CDR2 YSYEKL. The length of the CDR3 is 16 residues. Trimming shortened V by 1 base and J by 9 bases, and 19 bases separated the two germline ends. The CDR3 is CASSQVTRVGLGEQFF. The CDR3 nucleotides read TGCGCCAGCAGCCAAGTGACGAGGGTCGGGCTAGGTGAGCAGTTCTTC.

The chain couples TRBV5-1 to TRBJ2-1; 9 positions agree with TRBD2. The CDR3 has 16 amino acids. CDR1 SGHRS and CDR2 YFSETQ come from the germline V gene. V was clipped by 3 bases and J by 1 base; unmatched bases: 5. CDR3 amino acids: CASSWTAGGSYNEQFF. CDR3 nucleotides: TGCGCCAGCAGCTGGACGGCGGGAGGGTCCTACAATGAGCAGTTCTTC.

The rearrangement links TRBV7-2 to TRBJ1-3; D is unclear. The CDR3 is 13 residues long. CDR1 and CDR2 (germline): SGHTA, FQGNSA. The V and J ends lost 1 base and 11 bases respectively, with 12 bases between them. CDR3 coding DNA: TGTGCCAGCAGCTTAGATTACGGGGTTCCCATATATTTT. It is translated as CASSLDYGVPIYF.

Turning to this clone: This CDR3 is also generated by other DNA sequences in the sample. The chain employs TRBV29-1 and TRBJ1-1; 7 bases are a match to TRBD1. The CDR3 loop spans 11 amino acids. Germline V gene data show CDR1 as SQVTM and CDR2 as ANQGSEA. With V trimmed by 6 bases and J by 4 bases, 2 bases remained unmatched. The CDR3 loop is CSVSGGTEAFF. The CDR3 DNA is TGCAGCGTATCAGGGGGCACTGAAGCTTTCTTT.

The count of this clone is one. The gene calls are TRBV18 and TRBJ2-7; a weak D match, TRBD1 (5 bases). Germline CDR1 and CDR2: KGHSH and LQKENI. The CDR3 extends over 14 amino acids. Trimming removed 6 bases from V and 2 bases from J, with 14 bases in between. The CDR3 loop reads CASSPVQGPYEQYF. The CDR3 DNA is TGTGCCAGCTCCCCGGTCCAGGGTCCCTACGAGCAGTACTTC. The full variable domain, in which reference TRBV18 and TRBJ2-7 provide the parts outside the CDR3, is NAGVMQNPRHLVRRRGQEARLRCSPMKGHSHVYWYRQLPEEGLKFMVYLQKENIIDESGMPKERFSAEFPKEGPSILRIQQVVRGDSAAYFCASSPVQGPYEQYFGPGTRLTVT.

The chain couples TRBV6-5 to TRBJ1-4; the D is unclear. Between the trimmed V and J ends, which lost 2 bases and 0 bases, there was a span of 10 bases. The length of the CDR3 is 16 residues. CDR1 is MNHEY and CDR2 is SVGAGI in the germline V gene. The CDR3 loop reads CASSYMSVATNEKLFF. CDR3 DNA sequence: TGTGCCAGCAGTTACATGTCAGTTGCAACTAATGAAAAACTGTTTTTT.

This sequence joins TRBV5-1 and TRBJ2-7; a weak D match, TRBD1 (6 bases). V shed 4 bases and J shed 2 bases, with 13 bases lying between them. The CDR3 spans 14 residues. Germline CDR1 is SGHRS and CDR2 is YFSETQ. CDR3 DNA: TGCGCCAGCAGCGGGGGACAACTTACCTACGAGCAGTACTTC. This gives the protein CASSGGQLTYEQYF.

This clone has just one count. V gene TRBV7-2 combines with J gene TRBJ2-5, with 13 bases fitting TRBD2. CDR1 SGHTA and CDR2 FQGNSA come from the germline V gene. The CDR3 has 18 amino acids. V shed 5 bases, J shed 0 bases, and the junction held 9 bases outside the gene matches. The CDR3, as DNA: TGTGCCAGCAGCACAGGACTAGCGGGAGTGGGGTACCAAGAGACCCAGTACTTC. It translates to CASSTGLAGVGYQETQYF.

The V call is TRBV7-3, the J call TRBJ2-1; 7 bases are a match to TRBD2. CDR3 length: 16 residues. J was trimmed by 6 bases and V by 3 bases; bases with no gene match: 11. The germline gives CDR1 SGHTA, CDR2 FQGTGA. The CDR3, as DNA: TGTGCCAGCAGCTTGTGGGGGAGGGCCTCTGGCAATGAGCAGTTCTTC. Its translation: CASSLWGRASGNEQFF. The complete variable domain, with remaining parts taken from reference TRBV7-3 and TRBJ2-1, reads GAGVSQTPSNKVTEKGKYVELRCDPISGHTALYWYRQSLGQGPEFLIYFQGTGAADDSGLPNDRFFAVRPEGSVSTLKIQRTERGDSAVYLCASSLWGRASGNEQFFGPGTRLTVL.

This chain joins TRBV9 and TRBJ1-3, with TRBD1 matching 8 bases. There are 18 residues in the CDR3. Germline V CDR1 and CDR2: SGDLS, YYNGEE. Trimming took 4 bases from V and 4 from J; bases not matched to a gene: 16. For the CDR3, the DNA is TGTGCCAGCAGCTCCACAGGGGGACCCATTATCGCAGGAAACACCATATATTTT. Its translation is CASSSTGGPIIAGNTIYF.

Details on this clone: The same CDR3 is also encoded by other DNA sequences in this sample. This chain uses TRBV25-1 with TRBJ1-1; D remains unclear. Trimming shortened V by 1 base and J by 1 base, and 7 bases separated the two germline ends. Germline values: CDR1 MGHDK, CDR2 SYGVNS. The CDR3 extends over 14 amino acids. The CDR3 nucleotides are TGTGCCAGCAGTGAATTGGGTGGGAACACTGAAGCTTTCTTT. Translated, it gives CASSELGGNTEAFF.

The V call is TRBV10-3, the J call TRBJ2-7; D possibly uses TRBD1 or TRBD2 (5 bases each). CDR3 size: 14 residues. Germline CDR1 ENHRY, CDR2 SYGVKD. Trimming shortened V by 3 bases and J by 10 bases, and 19 bases separated the two germline ends. As DNA, the CDR3 is TGTGCCATCAGTGAAGTTGGGACCTCCGAGGGACAGTACTTC. Amino acids: CAISEVGTSEGQYF.

The CDR3 loop reads CASSRRTSGPWGAYEQYF. Here the CDR3 DNA reads TGTGCCAGCAGCCGGAGGACTAGCGGGCCATGGGGGGCATACGAGCAGTACTTC. This chain joins TRBV5-4 and TRBJ2-7, with 11 bases fitting TRBD2. The CDR3 loop spans 18 amino acids. CDR1 and CDR2 (germline): SGHNT, YYREEE (reference sequence). With V trimmed by 4 bases and J by 4 bases, 16 bases remained unmatched.

The chain is built from TRBV28 and TRBJ2-1, with 8 bases aligning to TRBD2. Germline CDR1 is MDHEN and CDR2 is SYDVKM. The V gene end was trimmed by 7 bases and the J gene end by 4 bases; junction bases not matched to a gene: 9. This CDR3 has 15 residues. CDR3 protein: CASILSGDTYNEQFF. In DNA, the CDR3 is TGTGCCAGCATCCTTAGCGGGGACACATACAATGAGCAGTTCTTC.

This chain links TRBV4-1 with TRBJ2-1, with 8 bases lining up with TRBD2. Trimming removed 3 bases from V and 3 bases from J; junction bases left unmatched: 13. The CDR3 contains 18 residues. The germline gives CDR1 MGHRA, CDR2 YSYEKL. CDR3: CASSQQRESRWLYNEQFF. CDR3 nucleotides: TGCGCCAGCAGCCAGCAGCGGGAGTCCCGCTGGCTCTACAATGAGCAGTTCTTC.

CDR3: CASSAGQNTGELFF. The CDR3 DNA follows: TGTGCCAGCAGCGCAGGTCAAAACACCGGGGAGCTGTTTTTT. This rearrangement joins TRBV6-6 to TRBJ2-2; unclear D gene. Germline V CDR1 and CDR2: MNHNY, SVGAGI (reference sequence). This CDR3 comprises 14 residues. The V end lost 6 bases, the J end lost 2 bases, and 10 bases lay between the germline ends.

The chain combines TRBV27 with TRBJ2-7, with a possible D match to TRBD1 (6 bases). The V gene lost 6 bases and the J gene lost 6 bases, with 21 bases spanning the gap. Germline V gives CDR1 MNHEY, CDR2 SMNVEV (reference sequence). The CDR3 totals 15 residues. The CDR3 nucleotides read TGTGCCAGCAGCCCCCTCGACAGGAAGTCCCGCGAGCAGTACTTC. This gives the protein CASSPLDRKSREQYF.

This chain connects TRBV20-1 to TRBJ1-2; no clear D gene. The germline CDR1 and CDR2 sequences are DFQATT and SNEGSKA (reference sequence). The CDR3 extends over 11 amino acids. V gave up 5 bases and J gave up 13 bases, with 17 bases separating them. CDR3 region: CSALKGGLPTF. The CDR3 DNA sequence: TGCAGTGCTTTAAAAGGTGGCCTCCCCACCTTC.

This chain links TRBV6-1 with TRBJ1-5; D uncertain. CDR3 length: 15 residues. Germline CDR1 reads MNHNS; CDR2 reads SASEGT. V was pared by 5 bases and J by 0 bases, with 11 bases between. In nucleotides, the CDR3 is TGTGCCAGCAGTCCACATGGCAATAGCAATCAGCCCCAGCATTTT. Translating gives CASSPHGNSNQPQHF.

A few counts support this clone. The same CDR3 also results from other DNA sequences found in this sample. This sequence joins TRBV5-1 and TRBJ2-7; 9 bases are a match to TRBD1. In germline, CDR1 is SGHRS, CDR2 YFSETQ. The CDR3 covers 14 residues. V lost 1 base, J lost 2 bases, and 1 base stayed unmatched. The CDR3 coding sequence is TGCGCCAGCAGCTTGAACAGGGGGCCCTACGAGCAGTACTTC. Residues: CASSLNRGPYEQYF.

This chain uses TRBV7-9 with TRBJ2-1; the match to TRBD2 covers 11 bases. There are 17 residues in the CDR3. J lost 8 bases, V lost 4 bases, and 13 bases had no gene match. CDR1 is SEHNR, CDR2 FQNEAQ, per germline (reference sequence). The CDR3: CASSWETSGMPRDEQFF. The CDR3 DNA reads TGTGCCAGCAGCTGGGAGACTAGCGGGATGCCGAGAGATGAGCAGTTCTTC.

The chain employs TRBV19 and TRBJ1-5; D gene unclear. Germline values: CDR1 LNHDA, CDR2 SQIVND (reference sequence). The CDR3 runs to 8 residues. The CDR3 DNA sequence: TGTGCTGCGGGACCCCAGCATTTT. Amino acid sequence: CAAGPQHF.